The 21 T cell receptor beta chains in this list originate from one sample, sequenced in a study of radiotherapy plus CTLA-4 blockade in lung cancer. Profiled with immunoSEQ multiplex PCR; TCRdb holds only in-frame clones, not every one. The table includes more than 75,000 clones, about two thirds detected once. The material was peripheral blood, obtained from a patient treated with radiotherapy plus ipilimumab. All receptors derive from a human donor with non-small cell lung cancer that progressed on radiotherapy plus ipilimumab.

The chain recombines TRBV18 with TRBJ1-1, with D unresolved. Deletions cut 3 bases from V and 3 bases from J, with 11 bases between. Germline lookup yields CDR1 KGHSH and CDR2 LQKENI. The CDR3 runs to 14 residues. The CDR3 loop is CASSPMGRDTEAFF. DNA of the CDR3: TGTGCCAGCTCACCGATGGGAAGGGACACTGAAGCTTTCTTT.

In this sample, this clone turned up once. This chain links TRBV14 with TRBJ1-2, with 7 bases matching TRBD1. The germline V gene has CDR1 SGHDN and CDR2 FVKESK. The CDR3 contains 16 residues. With 3 bases clipped from V and 2 bases from J, the junction kept 9 bases outside the gene matches. The CDR3 DNA reads as TGTGCCAGCAGCCAGGGGGACAGCAGGACCAACTATGGCTACACCTTC. It yields the protein CASSQGDSRTNYGYTF.

This rearrangement joins TRBV9 to TRBJ2-6; 8 bases match TRBD1. The CDR3 sequence is 17 residues long. V dropped 3 bases and J dropped 1; count of bases not matched to a gene: 6. Germline V CDR1 and CDR2: SGDLS, YYNGEE. CDR3 sequence: CASSDSGGASGANVLTF. Written as DNA, the CDR3 is TGTGCCAGCAGCGACTCAGGGGGCGCTTCTGGGGCCAACGTCCTGACTTTC.

V gene TRBV4-1 combines with J gene TRBJ2-1; 8 bases map to TRBD1. The trim removed 1 base at V and 3 bases at J, leaving 5 bases unmatched. The CDR3 contains 16 residues. Germline CDR1 reads MGHRA; CDR2 reads YSYEKL. CDR3 sequence reads: CASSQVTGGYYNEQFF. The CDR3, as DNA: TGCGCCAGCAGCCAAGTTACAGGGGGATACTACAATGAGCAGTTCTTC.

For the CDR3, the DNA is TGTGCCAGCACCGCCGGGACAGGGGATGAAAAACTGTTTTTT. This gives the protein CASTAGTGDEKLFF. The V call is TRBV6-1, the J call TRBJ1-4; 10 positions match TRBD1. Trimming at V came to 7 bases and at J to 6 bases, leaving 5 bases not matched to a gene. CDR1 and CDR2 from the germline V gene are MNHNS and SASEGT. The length of the CDR3 is 14 residues.

By share, this clone counts as medium-sized. This chain joins TRBV6-1 and TRBJ1-3, with D perhaps matching TRBD1 (6 bases). The length of the CDR3 is 15 residues. The ends were cut back, 8 bases at V and 0 bases at J, with 14 bases in the middle. Germline CDR1 is MNHNS and CDR2 is SASEGT. The CDR3 coding sequence is TGTGCCAGCTCGCCCACAGGGAGCTCTGGAAACACCATATATTTT. Its protein product is CASSPTGSSGNTIYF.

V is TRBV7-2 and J is TRBJ2-1, with unresolved D. This CDR3 has 14 amino acids. CDR1 and CDR2 (germline): SGHTA, FQGNSA. V was clipped by 4 bases and J by 2 bases, with 9 bases between them. In DNA, the CDR3 is TGTGCCAGCAGCTCCCTAACCCCCTACAATGAGCAGTTCTTC. Translated: CASSSLTPYNEQFF.

This clone was seen only a few times. CDR3 amino acids: CASSLSRNTEAFF. The CDR3 DNA is TGTGCCAGCAGTTTATCCAGGAACACTGAAGCTTTCTTT. This chain joins TRBV27 and TRBJ1-1; the D is unclear. The CDR3 runs to 13 residues. In germline, CDR1 is MNHEY, CDR2 SMNVEV (reference sequence). The germline V and J ends were trimmed by 0 bases and 1 base, with 3 bases remaining between them.

The gene calls are TRBV6-1 and TRBJ2-3, with TRBD1 identical over 11 bases. In germline, CDR1 is MNHNS, CDR2 SASEGT. CDR3 size: 14 residues. The trim removed 4 bases at V and 5 bases at J, leaving 2 bases unmatched. CDR3 sequence: CASSGTGGLDTQYF. In nucleotides, the CDR3 is TGTGCCAGCAGTGGGACAGGGGGCTTAGATACGCAGTATTTT.

This CDR3 reads CASSFSTGKVAETQYF. DNA for the CDR3: TGTGCCAGCAGTTTTTCGACAGGGAAGGTCGCAGAGACCCAGTACTTC. The chain links TRBV28 to TRBJ2-5; TRBD1 matches at 7 bases. V was clipped by 3 bases and J by 4 bases; unmatched bases: 11. The germline CDR1 and CDR2 sequences are MDHEN and SYDVKM. The CDR3 has 16 amino acids.

This clone is labeled as medium-sized (0.01 to 0.1%). The chain couples TRBV7-9 to TRBJ1-1; D not resolved. Trimming took 0 bases from V and 3 from J, leaving 14 bases between them. Germline V CDR1 and CDR2: SEHNR, FQNEAQ (reference sequence). This CDR3 is 16 amino acids long. The CDR3 protein is CASSLAPSGSDTEAFF. The CDR3 DNA sequence: TGTGCCAGCAGCTTAGCGCCGTCGGGGTCGGACACTGAAGCTTTCTTT.

A few counts support this clone. The chain combines TRBV6-5 with TRBJ1-2, with D unresolved. This CDR3 has 13 amino acids. CDR1 is MNHEY, CDR2 SVGAGI, per germline. V gave up 5 bases and J gave up 0 bases, with 7 bases separating them. Here the CDR3 reads CASSRRPNYGYTF. The DNA of the CDR3 is TGTGCCAGCAGTCGCAGACCTAACTATGGCTACACCTTC.

This clone occurred many times. The chain couples TRBV7-6 to TRBJ2-7, with TRBD1 as a possible D gene (6 bases). Trimming stripped 5 bases from V and 4 bases from J, with 12 bases between. Germline V gives CDR1 SGHVS, CDR2 FNYEAQ. The length of the CDR3 is 13 residues. CDR3 loop: CASSPQQGYEQYF. As DNA, the CDR3 is TGTGCCAGCAGCCCACAACAGGGATACGAGCAGTACTTC. Full variable domain (remainder filled in from reference TRBV7-6 and TRBJ2-7): GAGVSQSPRYKVTKRGQDVALRCDPISGHVSLYWYRQALGQGPEFLTYFNYEAQQDKSGLPNDRFSAERPEGSISTLTIQRTEQRDSAMYRCASSPQQGYEQYFGPGTRLTVT.

V is TRBV7-7 and J is TRBJ2-5; D is perhaps TRBD1 (6 bases). The CDR3 loop spans 13 amino acids. Trimming pared 5 bases from V and 6 bases from J, leaving 13 bases between. CDR1 is SSHAT and CDR2 is FNYEAQ in the germline V gene (reference sequence). The CDR3 nucleotides are TGTGCCAGCAGCCGAGGACAGCGACAGACCCAGTACTTC. Protein product: CASSRGQRQTQYF.

This clone has a single count. This chain uses TRBV7-3 with TRBJ2-2, with D unresolved. The V gene lost 0 bases and the J gene lost 6 bases, with 8 bases spanning the gap. The CDR3 totals 14 residues. The germline CDR1 and CDR2 sequences are SGHTA and FQGTGA. The CDR3 DNA is TGTGCCAGCAGCTTAACAGCCCAGGCCGGGGAGCTGTTTTTT. It encodes CASSLTAQAGELFF. The full variable domain, completed using reference TRBV7-3 and TRBJ2-2, is GAGVSQTPSNKVTEKGKYVELRCDPISGHTALYWYRQSLGQGPEFLIYFQGTGAADDSGLPNDRFFAVRPEGSVSTLKIQRTERGDSAVYLCASSLTAQAGELFFGEGSRLTVL.

The chain couples TRBV5-4 to TRBJ2-5; 11 bases align to TRBD2. The CDR3 spans 15 residues. Germline trimming cut 0 bases from V and 5 bases from J; bases unmatched to any gene: 3. Germline V gene lookup returns CDR1 SGHNT and CDR2 YYREEE (reference sequence). The CDR3 protein is CASSLVAGGPETQYF. CDR3 nucleotide sequence: TGTGCCAGCAGCTTGGTAGCGGGGGGGCCGGAGACCCAGTACTTC. The complete variable domain, with remaining parts taken from reference TRBV5-4 and TRBJ2-5, reads ETGVTQSPTHLIKTRGQQVTLRCSSQSGHNTVSWYQQALGQGPQFIFQYYREEENGRGNFPPRFSGLQFPNYSSELNVNALELDDSALYLCASSLVAGGPETQYFGPGTRLLVL.

The chain uses TRBV5-4 and TRBJ2-2; TRBD2 matches 12 bases. Losses at the gene ends were 10 bases for V and 5 bases for J; bases not matched to a gene: 3. Germline V CDR1 and CDR2: SGHNT, YYREEE (reference sequence). CDR3 length: 13 amino acids. CDR3 in DNA: TGTGCCGTCGGACTAGCGGGGACCGGGGAGCTGTTTTTT. It specifies CAVGLAGTGELFF.

The chain recombines TRBV6-4 with TRBJ1-5; no clear D gene. V lost 4 bases and J 0 bases, leaving 4 bases between the germline ends. CDR1 is MRHNA, CDR2 SNTAGT, per germline. This CDR3 is 13 amino acids long. The CDR3 spells CASSVDSNQPQHF. The DNA of the CDR3 is TGTGCCAGCAGTGTGGATAGCAATCAGCCCCAGCATTTT.

Points on this clone: The junction differs from germline at one of its ends, possibly a read error. The chain employs TRBV4-3 and TRBJ2-2, with a possible D match to TRBD2 (5 bases). Germline CDR1 and CDR2: LGHNA and YSLEER. The CDR3 sequence is 15 residues long. CDR3 sequence reads: CAGSRLTDGTGEPFF. The CDR3 DNA is TGCGCCGGCAGCCGGCTAACAGATGGCACCGGGGAGCCGTTTTTT.

The chain uses TRBV11-2 and TRBJ2-2; tentative D call: TRBD1 (6 bases). CDR1 SGHAT and CDR2 FQNNGV come from the germline V gene. This CDR3 is 14 amino acids long. Trimming stripped 2 bases from V and 8 bases from J, with 12 bases between. The CDR3 DNA reads as TGTGCCAGCAGCTTATCCAGGGGAAGGGGGGAGCTGTTTTTT. This encodes CASSLSRGRGELFF.

This clone occurred a few times. The chain joins TRBV19 to TRBJ2-2; weak D call: TRBD2 (5 bases). The V end was cut by 5 bases, the J end by 2 bases, with 12 bases between. CDR3 size: 15 residues. Germline assignment: CDR1 LNHDA and CDR2 SQIVND (reference sequence). The DNA of the CDR3 is TGTGCCAGTAGTTGGCGAGCGGCTAACACCGGGGAGCTGTTTTTT. Its protein is CASSWRAANTGELFF.